This T cell receptor (beta chain) is drawn from a study of response to subunit inactivated influenza vaccine. Study-wide results and limits: Authors suggested seasonal influenza vaccinations each recruit few new T cells.

TCRdb re-derived calls from the RT-PCR reads in MiXCR, one entry per CDR3 protein. This sample has 540,000 or so distinct CDR3 sequences, with over 10% found just once. This clonotype was counted at least ten times. The antigen is undetermined. The germline V gene encodes CDR1 SGHTA and CDR2 FQGNSA. V was trimmed by 5 bases and J by 1 base, leaving 8 bases between them. CDR3 length equals 14 residues. The clonotype originates from a man aged 50 to 60 who received an inactivated influenza vaccine. This chain connects TRBV7-2 to TRBJ2-2; a possible D gene is TRBD1 (5 bases). This material consisted of PBMCs from blood, taken 40 to 50 days after vaccination. CDR3 sequence: CASSITGNTGELFF. As DNA, the CDR3 is TGTGCCAGCAGCATTACAGGGAACACCGGGGAGCTGTTTTTT.